The following is a T cell receptor beta chain sequence with its context. This sample stems from a study of human T cells and chemical hapten exposure. The time point: patch test 1, 2 weeks after DPC sensitization. The treatment denotes: therapeutic diphenylcyclopropenone sensitization with weekly scalp DPC. A single record per CDR3 protein comes from TCRdb applying MiXCR to the RACE reads. This table holds around 120,000 distinct CDR3 sequences, roughly 13% found once. Looked up from germline, CDR1 is KGHSH and CDR2 is LQKENI. The CDR3 extends over 14 amino acids. Between the trimmed V and J ends, which lost 2 bases and 5 bases, there was a span of 9 bases.

The chain has TRBV18 and TRBJ2-2, with D unclear. The sample here was whole blood, taken in connection with sensitization to the hapten diphenylcyclopropenone (DPC). The source of this sequence is a man younger than 30 with alopecia areata. Some clones in this sample may be carry-over from other donors' samples. The CDR3 loop reads CASSPAQLTGELFF. The CDR3, as DNA: TGTGCCAGCTCACCAGCACAGTTAACCGGGGAGCTGTTTTTT. The full variable domain, rest sourced from reference TRBV18 and TRBJ2-2, is NAGVMQNPRHLVRRRGQEARLRCSPMKGHSHVYWYRQLPEEGLKFMVYLQKENIIDESGMPKERFSAEFPKEGPSILRIQQVVRGDSAAYFCASSPAQLTGELFFGEGSRLTVL.